These 15 T cell receptor beta chains share one sample of origin, sequenced in a study of CD8 T cells in ankylosing spondylitis. TCRdb reanalysed the 5' RACE reads using MiXCR and keeps one entry per CDR3 protein. The table has 250,000 to 350,000 distinct CDR3 sequences, around 7.6% seen once. The antigens for these receptors are not known. Study-wide findings and caveats: It appeared that ankylosing spondylitis blood was characterized by a TCR beta motif of roughly 8 highly homologous variants.

The specimen was blood, either unsorted or a sorted T cell fraction (not recorded which). The receptors here all came from a male donor with ankylosing spondylitis.

CDR3: CASSLSTFPGTYEQYF. The CDR3 nucleotides read TGTGCCAGCAGCTTATCGACGTTCCCAGGGACCTACGAGCAGTACTTC. The V gene is TRBV7-9, the J gene TRBJ2-7, with D possibly being TRBD1 (5 bases). V was cut by 2 bases and J by 2 bases, with 16 bases left in between. CDR1 is SEHNR and CDR2 is FQNEAQ in the germline V gene (reference sequence). CDR3 length: 16 amino acids.

The chain links TRBV28 to TRBJ1-2; 7 bases line up with TRBD1. The CDR3 length is 15 residues. Germline V gene lookup returns CDR1 MDHEN and CDR2 SYDVKM. V lost 1 base to trimming and J lost 1 base; unmatched junction nucleotides: 3. CDR3 loop: CASSLYRGGNYGYTF. The CDR3 DNA follows: TGTGCCAGCAGTTTATACAGGGGTGGTAACTATGGCTACACCTTC.

The chain uses TRBV12-3 or TRBV12-4 and TRBJ1-6, with D perhaps matching TRBD1 (5 bases). This CDR3 contains 13 residues. Trimming left V 6 bases short and J 8 bases short, with 11 bases between. The DNA of the CDR3 is TGTGCCAGCAGCGACAGTACCTATTCACCCCTCCACTTT. Encoded protein: CASSDSTYSPLHF.

This clonotype was counted at least ten times. The rearrangement joins TRBV5-1 to TRBJ1-1; perhaps TRBD1 as D (5 bases). The germline CDR1 and CDR2 sequences are SGHRS and YFSETQ. There are 14 residues in the CDR3. Trimming pared 5 bases from V and 4 bases from J, leaving 15 bases between. CDR3 sequence reads: CASRDTLGGTEAFF. The CDR3 region has the DNA TGCGCCAGCAGGGATACGCTCGGGGGCACTGAAGCTTTCTTT.

The chain carries TRBV3-1 and TRBJ2-5, with TRBD1 matching over 7 bases. Per the germline V gene, CDR1 is LGHDT and CDR2 is YNNKEL (reference sequence). With V trimmed by 0 bases and J by 1 base, 5 bases remained unmatched. The CDR3 covers 16 residues. The CDR3 nucleotides read TGTGCCAGCAGCCAAGATACTTACAGGGGCCAAGAGACCCAGTACTTC. This codes for CASSQDTYRGQETQYF.

This clonotype came up a few times. CDR3 in amino acids: CASSFWGRHETQYF. CDR3 DNA sequence: TGTGCCAGCAGTTTCTGGGGGCGGCACGAGACCCAGTACTTC. This chain connects TRBV27 to TRBJ2-5; D is perhaps TRBD1 (6 bases). Germline values: CDR1 MNHEY, CDR2 SMNVEV (reference sequence). This CDR3 contains 14 residues. V shed 3 bases and J shed 5 bases, with 13 bases lying between them.

This clonotype was detected many times. V is TRBV9 and J is TRBJ2-1, with D perhaps TRBD2 (5 bases). The length of the CDR3 is 15 residues. V dropped 0 bases and J dropped 8 bases, with 15 bases sitting between them. Germline V CDR1 and CDR2: SGDLS, YYNGEE. This CDR3 is CASSVDGVLGDEQFF. CDR3 DNA: TGTGCCAGCAGCGTAGACGGGGTTCTAGGTGATGAGCAGTTCTTC.

This clonotype was detected ten times or more. The gene calls are TRBV11-2 and TRBJ2-1; 8 bases map to TRBD2. CDR1 and CDR2 (germline): SGHAT, FQNNGV. Germline trimming cut 1 base from V and 10 bases from J; bases unmatched to any gene: 9. This CDR3 has 15 residues. This CDR3 reads CASSLVGGRLDEQFF. In DNA form, the CDR3 reads TGTGCCAGCAGCTTAGTAGGCGGGAGGCTCGACGAGCAGTTCTTC.

This chain connects TRBV5-5 to TRBJ2-7, with TRBD2 identical over 7 bases. This CDR3 comprises 15 residues. Germline V CDR1 and CDR2: SGHKS, YYEKEE (reference sequence). Unmatched junction bases numbered 7, after V lost 2 bases and J lost 2 bases. CDR3 DNA sequence: TGTGCCAGCAGCTTTCCCCAGCGGGGCACCTACGAGCAGTACTTC. Residues: CASSFPQRGTYEQYF.

The sample holds many counts of this clonotype. The chain recombines TRBV24-1 with TRBJ2-2; 7 nucleotides match TRBD2. Germline CDR1 is KGHDR and CDR2 is SFDVKD. The trim removed 9 bases at V and 4 bases at J, leaving 4 bases unmatched. CDR3 length: 13 residues. The CDR3 bases are TGTGCCACCGAAGGGAGGGTCACCGGGGAGCTGTTTTTT. As protein: CATEGRVTGELFF.

This clonotype was counted many times. This chain joins TRBV7-8 and TRBJ2-7, with no clear D. CDR3 length equals 14 residues. V lost 3 bases to trimming and J lost 3 bases, with 12 bases between them. Germline CDR1 is SGHVS and CDR2 is FQNEAQ. CDR3 DNA: TGTGCCAGCAGCTTTAGTAGTCACCTCTACGAGCAGTACTTC. It specifies CASSFSSHLYEQYF.

This clonotype was counted many times. The rearrangement joins TRBV5-1 to TRBJ2-1; no reliable D call. The CDR3 sequence is 15 residues long. CDR1 SGHRS and CDR2 YFSETQ come from the germline V gene. With 4 bases removed from V and 0 bases from J, the gap between germline ends came to 11 bases. CDR3 residues: CASSPDPNSYNEQFF. Here the CDR3 DNA reads TGCGCCAGCAGCCCTGACCCCAACTCCTACAATGAGCAGTTCTTC. Looking up the rest from reference TRBV5-1 and TRBJ2-1 gives the full variable domain: KAGVTQTPRYLIKTRGQQVTLSCSPISGHRSVSWYQQTPGQGLQFLFEYFSETQRNKGNFPGRFSGRQFSNSRSEMNVSTLELGDSALYLCASSPDPNSYNEQFFGPGTRLTVL.

This clonotype has a count of ten or more. The CDR3 loop reads CASSPEVVGARGELFF. The CDR3 bases are TGTGCCAGCTCACCGGAGGTCGTTGGGGCGCGCGGGGAGCTGTTTTTT. The chain employs TRBV18 and TRBJ2-2; D could derive from TRBD1 or TRBD2 (5 bases each). This CDR3 spans 16 amino acids. The V gene's germline CDR1 is KGHSH and CDR2 LQKENI. V lost 3 bases and J 7 bases, leaving 18 bases between the germline ends. Variable domain in full (rest from reference TRBV18 and TRBJ2-2): NAGVMQNPRHLVRRRGQEARLRCSPMKGHSHVYWYRQLPEEGLKFMVYLQKENIIDESGMPKERFSAEFPKEGPSILRIQQVVRGDSAAYFCASSPEVVGARGELFFGEGSRLTVL.

The chain couples TRBV5-1 to TRBJ2-7; 9 nucleotides match TRBD2. The CDR3 has 16 amino acids. V shed 0 bases, J shed 3 bases, and the junction held 7 bases outside the gene matches. The germline CDR1 and CDR2 sequences are SGHRS and YFSETQ. CDR3 protein: CASSLAATSGHYEQYF. DNA for the CDR3: TGCGCCAGCAGCTTGGCCGCAACTAGCGGGCACTACGAGCAGTACTTC.

This chain connects TRBV21-1 to TRBJ1-2. TRBV21-1 is termed a pseudogene. This CDR3 has 13 amino acids. CDR3 region: CASSKGGGDGYTF. DNA for the CDR3: TGTGCCAGCAGCAAAGGAGGTGGGGATGGCTACACCTTC.